This entry lists 17 T cell receptor beta chains sequenced from one sample in a study of T cells in localized non-small cell lung cancer. Repertoires were generated with immunoSEQ multiplex PCR, while TCRdb's copy carries only in-frame clones and drops some. Among about 75,000 clones listed, 70% to 90% were seen once. Sequencing was performed on peripheral blood, taken before any cancer treatment. These receptors all stem from an older female donor with stage I lung adenocarcinoma.

The V and J genes are TRBV19 and TRBJ2-3, with D perhaps matching TRBD1 (6 bases). Per the germline V gene, CDR1 is LNHDA and CDR2 is SQIVND (reference sequence). Trimming pared 7 bases from V and 4 bases from J, leaving 12 bases between. The length of the CDR3 is 13 residues. Here the CDR3 reads CASNRGLADTQYF. The CDR3 nucleotides are TGTGCCAGTAATAGGGGGTTGGCAGATACGCAGTATTTT.

The chain is built from TRBV7-9 and TRBJ2-1, with no clear D. Trimming removed 4 bases at V and 5 bases at J, with 15 bases between. This CDR3 is built from 15 residues. The V gene's germline CDR1 is SEHNR and CDR2 FQNEAQ (reference sequence). This CDR3 reads CASSSPQSRNNEQFF. In nucleotides, the CDR3 is TGTGCCAGCAGCTCCCCCCAATCAAGGAACAATGAGCAGTTCTTC.

Within the sample, this clone is medium-sized (0.01 to 0.1%). The V and J genes are TRBV6-5 and TRBJ2-7; 7 bases are shared with TRBD2. With 5 bases clipped from V and 3 bases from J, the junction kept 7 bases outside the gene matches. Germline V gene lookup returns CDR1 MNHEY and CDR2 SVGAGI. The CDR3 loop spans 14 amino acids. This CDR3 is CASSTGGIRYEQYF. DNA of the CDR3: TGTGCCAGCAGTACCGGGGGGATCCGCTACGAGCAGTACTTC.

This clone was found a few times. The chain carries TRBV6-1 and TRBJ1-1; D not resolved. Trimming pared 4 bases from V and 3 bases from J, leaving 12 bases between. The CDR3 consists of 14 residues. CDR1 and CDR2 (germline): MNHNS, SASEGT. The DNA for the CDR3 is TGTGCCAGCAGTGCCCGCCCGACCTACACTGAAGCTTTCTTT. Encoded protein: CASSARPTYTEAFF.

About this clone: Other DNA sequences from this sample encode an identical CDR3 as well. The chain employs TRBV7-6 and TRBJ2-7; D possibly matches TRBD1 or TRBD2 (6 bases each). The CDR3 covers 12 residues. Trimming took off 5 bases at V and 6 bases at J, with 11 bases between the two ends. Germline V gene lookup returns CDR1 SGHVS and CDR2 FNYEAQ. CDR3 coding DNA: TGTGCCAGCAGCACCAGGGGAGGCGAGCAGTACTTC. The encoded protein is CASSTRGGEQYF.

The chain couples TRBV10-3 to TRBJ2-5; the match to TRBD2 covers 10 bases. There are 15 residues in the CDR3. From germline, CDR1 is ENHRY and CDR2 SYGVKD. With V trimmed by 6 bases and J by 2 bases, 6 bases remained unmatched. CDR3 amino acids: CAIRPSGGLQETQYF. In DNA form, the CDR3 reads TGTGCCATCAGACCTAGCGGGGGATTACAAGAGACCCAGTACTTC.

The rearrangement joins TRBV5-4 to TRBJ2-3; D might be TRBD2 (6 bases). V was shortened by 4 bases and J by 0 bases, with 18 bases between the two germline ends. The CDR3 length is 17 residues. From germline, CDR1 is SGHNT and CDR2 YYREEE (reference sequence). CDR3 DNA sequence: TGTGCCAGCAGCCGCCAAGGCCGGGGGATAAGCACAGATACGCAGTATTTT. Translated, it gives CASSRQGRGISTDTQYF.

The chain combines TRBV29-1 with TRBJ2-3; 12 bases align to TRBD2. J was trimmed by 2 bases and V by 5 bases; bases with no gene match: 2. CDR1 and CDR2 from the germline V gene are SQVTM and ANQGSEA. The CDR3 is 14 amino acids. CDR3 sequence: CSVRTSGVTDTQYF. CDR3 nucleotides: TGCAGCGTTCGGACTAGCGGGGTCACAGATACGCAGTATTTT.

This clone is medium-sized. The CDR3 DNA sequence: TGTGCCAGCAGTGTCCGGGACGGGAGCTCCTACGAGCAGTACTTC. Translating gives CASSVRDGSSYEQYF. The V and J genes are TRBV7-9 and TRBJ2-7; a possible D gene is TRBD2 (6 bases). The CDR3 has 15 residues. The germline CDR1 and CDR2 sequences are SEHNR and FQNEAQ (reference sequence). The germline V and J ends were trimmed by 6 bases and 0 bases, with 15 bases remaining between them.

This clone was recorded once. This chain connects TRBV14 to TRBJ2-7; tentatively, D is TRBD1 (6 bases). V shed 8 bases and J shed 2 bases, with 13 bases lying between them. The CDR3 is made up of 13 amino acids. Germline CDR1 SGHDN, CDR2 FVKESK. The CDR3 here is CASGQINAYEQYF. CDR3 bases: TGTGCCAGCGGACAGATCAACGCCTACGAGCAGTACTTC.

This clone was counted a single time. This sequence joins TRBV5-5 and TRBJ2-1; 7 positions match TRBD2. CDR1 is SGHKS and CDR2 is YYEKEE in the germline V gene (reference sequence). CDR3 size: 16 residues. V lost 4 bases, J lost 3 bases, and 10 bases stayed unmatched. CDR3 amino acids: CASSHPAGPNYNEQFF. As DNA, the CDR3 is TGTGCCAGCAGCCATCCAGCGGGGCCTAACTACAATGAGCAGTTCTTC.

This clone showed up just a few times. The chain uses TRBV5-5 and TRBJ2-5, with D maybe TRBD2 (6 bases). Trimming shortened V by 0 bases and J by 4 bases, and 16 bases separated the two germline ends. This CDR3 contains 16 residues. Germline CDR1 is SGHKS and CDR2 is YYEKEE (reference sequence). The CDR3 loop reads CASSLDGTRLGETQYF. The CDR3 DNA sequence: TGTGCCAGCAGCTTGGACGGGACTCGGCTCGGAGAGACCCAGTACTTC.

The genes are TRBV11-3 and TRBJ1-1, with D maybe TRBD1 (5 bases). The CDR3 is 14 amino acids. The ends were cut back, 3 bases at V and 0 bases at J, with 8 bases in the middle. Per the germline V gene, CDR1 is SGHNT and CDR2 is YENEEA. The CDR3 sequence is CASSLAGMNTEAFF. The CDR3, as DNA: TGTGCCAGCAGCTTGGCAGGGATGAACACTGAAGCTTTCTTT.

The chain links TRBV9 to TRBJ1-1, with 7 nucleotides matching TRBD1. With 0 bases clipped from V and 3 bases from J, the junction kept 8 bases outside the gene matches. The CDR3 is 16 residues long. The germline V gene has CDR1 SGDLS and CDR2 YYNGEE. The CDR3 DNA reads as TGTGCCAGCAGCGTAGGCGAAAGGGGGCGGGACACTGAAGCTTTCTTT. It codes for CASSVGERGRDTEAFF.

This sequence joins TRBV28 and TRBJ1-4; TRBD1 might be the D (5 bases). V lost 6 bases and J lost 4, with 18 bases in between. Germline V gene lookup returns CDR1 MDHEN and CDR2 SYDVKM. This CDR3 has 16 amino acids. CDR3 DNA sequence: TGTGCCAGCAGCCTACTAGGGGAGGGGTTTAATGAAAAACTGTTTTTT. Translating it yields CASSLLGEGFNEKLFF.

V gene TRBV15 combines with J gene TRBJ2-3; TRBD2 matches at 13 bases. V shed 8 bases and J 1 base; nucleotides not matched to a gene: 6. In germline, CDR1 is LNHNV, CDR2 YYDKDF (reference sequence). The CDR3 runs to 16 residues. The CDR3 spells CATEVGLAGRTDTQYF. CDR3 bases: TGTGCCACCGAGGTGGGACTAGCGGGGCGCACAGATACGCAGTATTTT.

The J gene is TRBJ2-5, the V gene TRBV7-8; D not certain. The CDR3 loop spans 15 amino acids. Trimming shortened V by 0 bases and J by 5 bases, and 13 bases separated the two germline ends. Germline CDR1 SGHVS, CDR2 FQNEAQ. This chain's CDR3 is CASSLAPGAQETQYF. The CDR3, as DNA: TGTGCCAGCAGCTTAGCGCCAGGTGCCCAGGAGACCCAGTACTTC.